These 24 T cell receptor beta chains originate from one sample sequenced in a study of blood T cells in healthy people across ages. Alongside a J-beta primer mix, a sample-barcoded 5' primer served in a second PCR lasting 7 to 11 cycles. TCRdb passed the 5' RACE reads through MiXCR, listing each CDR3 protein once. The sample consists of more than 500,000 distinct CDR3 sequences, 27% of them appearing once. The same specimen was also included in a second study, on T cells of mothers and their children.

Sample: blood. These receptors all come from a boy under 10 years old in good health.

In regard to this clonotype: Germline and junction disagree at one end, which may indicate a read error. The genes are TRBV5-6 and TRBJ2-4, with 9 bases aligning to TRBD2. Germline CDR1 reads SGHDT; CDR2 reads YYEEEE. This CDR3 has 16 residues. DNA for the CDR3: TGTGTCAGCAGCGGCCTTGGTGGCGGGAGGGGGCACATTCAGTACTTC. Residues: CVSSGLGGGRGHIQYF.

This clonotype was seen more than once but under ten times. The chain couples TRBV9 to TRBJ2-5; possible D gene TRBD2, 6 bases. Germline CDR1 and CDR2: SGDLS and YYNGEE. This CDR3 contains 17 residues. Trimming cost V 2 bases and J 5 bases, with 22 bases left between them. CDR3 in DNA: TGTGCCAGCAGCGTTCAGGAGGGGTACACGGGCATGGAGACCCAGTACTTC. Encoded protein: CASSVQEGYTGMETQYF.

The chain recombines TRBV20-1 with TRBJ1-1; D is undetermined. This CDR3 has 10 amino acids. V gave up 6 bases and J gave up 7 bases, with 9 bases separating them. Germline loops: CDR1 DFQATT, CDR2 SNEGSKA (reference sequence). CDR3 sequence reads: CSARRFEAFF. The CDR3 nucleotides are TGCAGTGCGAGACGATTTGAAGCTTTCTTT.

This clonotype was detected a few times. The J gene is TRBJ2-7, the V gene TRBV12-3 or TRBV12-4, with a tentative D call TRBD1 (5 bases). This CDR3 is 13 amino acids long. The germline V and J ends were trimmed by 2 bases and 3 bases, with 8 bases remaining between them. CDR3 sequence reads: CASSLQGYYEQYF. The CDR3 DNA is TGTGCCAGCAGTTTACAGGGCTACTACGAGCAGTACTTC.

This clonotype was recorded a few times. This sequence joins TRBV20-1 and TRBJ2-3; 9 bases line up with TRBD2. Germline loops: CDR1 DFQATT, CDR2 SNEGSKA (reference sequence). The CDR3 consists of 15 residues. V dropped 0 bases and J dropped 4; count of bases not matched to a gene: 5. The CDR3 is CSARDILAGPDTQYF. In DNA form, the CDR3 reads TGCAGTGCTAGAGATATCCTAGCGGGGCCAGATACGCAGTATTTT.

CDR3 sequence: CAWNRDGGEKLFF. The CDR3 DNA follows: TGTGCCTGGAACCGGGACGGGGGAGAAAAACTGTTTTTT. The chain combines TRBV30 with TRBJ1-4, with D possibly being TRBD1 (5 bases). Germline V CDR1 and CDR2: GTSNPN, SVGIG (reference sequence). Trimming left V 4 bases short and J 8 bases short, with 14 bases between. This CDR3 is 13 amino acids long.

V usage is TRBV6-5 and J usage is TRBJ1-2, with 8 positions matching TRBD1. CDR1 and CDR2 from the germline V gene are MNHEY and SVGAGI. This CDR3 comprises 16 residues. The trim removed 0 bases at V and 6 bases at J, leaving 9 bases unmatched. The CDR3 here is CASSYSGQGAGDGYTF. As DNA, the CDR3 is TGTGCCAGCAGTTACTCGGGCCAGGGGGCGGGGGATGGCTACACCTTC.

The chain combines TRBV29-1 with TRBJ2-7; D might be TRBD1 (6 bases). The CDR3 totals 11 residues. CDR1 is SQVTM and CDR2 is ANQGSEA in the germline V gene. V was cut by 7 bases and J by 5 bases, with 12 bases left in between. CDR3 sequence: CSGARDNEQYF. The CDR3 bases are TGCAGCGGTGCGAGGGACAACGAGCAGTACTTC.

This clonotype has a handful of counts. The chain links TRBV2 to TRBJ2-1; unclear D gene. The CDR3 consists of 13 residues. Germline-derived CDR1 and CDR2 are SNHLY and FYNNEI. V gave up 7 bases and J gave up 8 bases, with 15 bases separating them. The CDR3 DNA follows: TGTGCCAGCACACCTTTGCTGAGCGATGAGCAGTTCTTC. Amino acids: CASTPLLSDEQFF.

This clonotype was observed a few times. The junction departs from the called germline gene at one end, perhaps through a read error. V usage is TRBV11-2 and J usage is TRBJ2-5, with 7 positions matching TRBD1. The length of the CDR3 is 13 residues. Per germline, CDR1 SGHAT and CDR2 FQNNGV. The chain's CDR3 is CASSYGTVYEQCF. The CDR3 DNA reads TGTGCCAGCAGCTATGGGACAGTCTACGAGCAGTGCTTC.

In its sample, this clonotype was seen a few times. The chain is built from TRBV9 and TRBJ2-5; possibly TRBD1 for D (6 bases). The DNA matches TRBJ2-7 better at its end, which makes the J call doubtful. The CDR3 has 15 amino acids. The germline gives CDR1 SGDLS, CDR2 YYNGEE. CDR3 nucleotide sequence: TGTGCCAGCAGCGTCGGTTTGACAGGAGGTTTCGAGCAGTACTTC. Translation: CASSVGLTGGFEQYF.

The chain joins TRBV12-3 or TRBV12-4 to TRBJ2-5; weak D call: TRBD1 (6 bases). V was shortened by 8 bases and J by 5 bases, with 15 bases between the two germline ends. CDR3 length: 13 residues. The CDR3 loop reads CASGQRSRETQYF. Here the CDR3 DNA reads TGTGCCAGCGGACAGAGGAGTCGGGAGACCCAGTACTTC.

The rearrangement joins TRBV5-1 to TRBJ2-1, with a weak D call TRBD1 (6 bases). V lost 0 bases and J 2 bases, leaving 9 bases between the germline ends. The CDR3 sequence is 15 residues long. Germline CDR1 SGHRS, CDR2 YFSETQ. In DNA form, the CDR3 reads TGCGCCAGCAGCTTGGACAGGGTGGCCTACAATGAGCAGTTCTTC. Protein: CASSLDRVAYNEQFF.

With regard to this clonotype: The junction departs from germline at one end; a sequencing error may be responsible. This chain uses TRBV7-2 with TRBJ2-7, with TRBD2 matching over 7 bases. Germline loops: CDR1 SGHTA, CDR2 FQGNSA. This CDR3 spans 18 amino acids. Here the CDR3 reads CASSLVVGSGYSTYEQHF. CDR3 sequence (DNA): TGTGCCAGCAGCTTAGTTGTGGGTAGCGGGTATTCCACCTACGAGCAGCACTTC.

The chain links TRBV6-6 to TRBJ2-3, with 13 positions matching TRBD2. Trimming at V came to 6 bases and at J to 2 bases, leaving 2 bases not matched to a gene. Germline CDR1 is MNHNY and CDR2 is SVGAGI (reference sequence). This CDR3 contains 15 residues. The CDR3 DNA reads TGTGCCAGCAGGGGACTAGCGGGGAACACAGATACGCAGTATTTT. Amino acid sequence: CASRGLAGNTDTQYF.

This clonotype came up a few times. The J gene is TRBJ2-7, the V gene TRBV24-1; 10 bases agree with TRBD1. V was pared by 5 bases and J by 4 bases, with 4 bases of the junction left unmatched. This CDR3 contains 14 residues. CDR1 is KGHDR and CDR2 is SFDVKD in the germline V gene. The CDR3 reads CATSVGQGEYEQYF. As DNA, the CDR3 is TGTGCCACCAGTGTCGGACAGGGGGAGTACGAGCAGTACTTC.

This clonotype was seen a few times. The chain combines TRBV30 with TRBJ1-2; D remains ambiguous. V was clipped by 5 bases and J by 2 bases, with 9 bases between them. Germline assignment: CDR1 GTSNPN and CDR2 SVGIG (reference sequence). The CDR3 is 12 amino acids. The CDR3 DNA is TGTGCCTGGGGAGCAGAAAACTATGGCTACACCTTC. Encoded protein: CAWGAENYGYTF.

V and J are TRBV14 and TRBJ2-5; D gene unclear. CDR3 length: 12 amino acids. Germline loops: CDR1 SGHDN, CDR2 FVKESK. V gave up 8 bases and J gave up 5 bases, with 12 bases separating them. The CDR3 spells CASESRTETQYF. In DNA, the CDR3 is TGTGCCAGCGAATCGAGAACGGAGACCCAGTACTTC.

The chain carries TRBV7-3 and TRBJ2-7; no clear D gene. The end of the DNA is better explained by TRBJ2-5, so the J call may be wrong. The CDR3 runs to 14 residues. In germline, CDR1 is SGHTA, CDR2 FQGTGA. The CDR3 DNA reads as TGTGCCAGCAGCTTATACGGGTACCAAGAGACCCAGTACTTC. It encodes CASSLYGYQETQYF.

Only a few counts were recorded for this clonotype. The chain uses TRBV21-1 and TRBJ1-1; TRBD1 is the table's D call, not checked against the DNA. TRBV21-1 is a documented pseudogene. The CDR3 totals 16 residues. The CDR3 DNA follows: TGTGCCAGCAGCACAGGACAGGGGTCTACGAACACTGAAGCTTTCTTT. It yields the protein CASSTGQGSTNTEAFF.

Only a few counts were recorded for this clonotype. The chain joins TRBV10-3 to TRBJ1-1, with D possibly matching TRBD1 (5 bases). CDR1 ENHRY and CDR2 SYGVKD come from the germline V gene. V was pared by 10 bases and J by 0 bases, with 9 bases between. The CDR3 loop spans 12 amino acids. The CDR3 coding sequence is TGTGCCACCAGGGAATTGAACACTGAAGCTTTCTTT. It is translated as CATRELNTEAFF.

The table lists this clonotype with a few counts. The gene calls are TRBV10-2 and TRBJ1-2; 8 bases align to TRBD1. Germline V gene lookup returns CDR1 WSHSY and CDR2 SAAADI. Germline trimming cut 3 bases from V and 4 bases from J; bases unmatched to any gene: 7. The CDR3 loop spans 15 amino acids. The chain's CDR3 is CASSDVRGLSYGYTF. CDR3 DNA sequence: TGCGCCAGCAGTGACGTCAGGGGGCTTTCCTATGGCTACACCTTC.

This CDR3 is CASSLDRLGGADTQYF. In nucleotides, the CDR3 is TGTGCCAGCAGCTTAGATCGTCTAGGGGGAGCAGATACGCAGTATTTT. The gene calls are TRBV11-2 and TRBJ2-3; a possible D gene is TRBD1 (6 bases). Trimming stripped 0 bases from V and 4 bases from J, with 14 bases between. CDR1 and CDR2 from the germline V gene are SGHAT and FQNNGV. The CDR3 covers 16 residues.

J is TRBJ2-3 and V is TRBV12-3 or TRBV12-4; possibly TRBD1 for D (8 bases). The CDR3 consists of 16 residues. Trimming stripped 5 bases from V and 2 bases from J, with 17 bases between. CDR3 DNA: TGTGCCAGCAGTCTCCAACAGGGGGGGGACACAGATACGCAGTATTTT. Its protein product is CASSLQQGGDTDTQYF.